The 22 T cell receptor beta chains below were found in one sample sequenced in a study of CD8 T cells in Susac syndrome. With random hexamers, roughly 0.45 to 1 ug RNA was reverse transcribed. TCRdb ran MiXCR on the immunoSEQ multiplex PCR reads and lists one entry per CDR3 protein. The repertoire has roughly 120,000 distinct CDR3 sequences, roughly 92% of them found once; the top ten carry more than 0.095%. The specimen was CD4+ T cells from PBMCs. The receptor set was obtained from a human donor in good health.

In this sample, this clonotype turned up once. The J gene is TRBJ1-1, the V gene TRBV7-2; D possibly corresponds to TRBD1 (5 bases). V shed 1 base and J shed 0 bases, with 6 bases lying between them. The germline V gene has CDR1 SGHTA and CDR2 FQGNSA. There are 14 residues in the CDR3. CDR3 residues: CASSLVTVNTEAFF. The CDR3 nucleotides are TGTGCCAGCAGCTTAGTGACAGTGAACACTGAAGCTTTCTTT.

V usage is TRBV7-2 and J usage is TRBJ1-1, with D uncertain. The germline CDR1 and CDR2 sequences are SGHTA and FQGNSA. Deletions cut 5 bases from V and 4 bases from J, with 14 bases between. CDR3 size: 14 residues. CDR3 bases: TGTGCCAGCAGCCACCTATTCGTAGGCACTGAAGCTTTCTTT. Its translation is CASSHLFVGTEAFF.

This clonotype came up once. V is TRBV4-3 and J is TRBJ1-6; tentative D call: TRBD1 (6 bases). The CDR3 loop spans 17 amino acids. Per the germline V gene, CDR1 is LGHNA and CDR2 is YSLEER. Trimming pared 0 bases from V and 8 bases from J, leaving 17 bases between. The CDR3, as DNA: TGCGCCAGCAGCCAAGACCCGGAGGGGGGCTTTTATTCACCCCTCCACTTT. Encoded protein: CASSQDPEGGFYSPLHF.

V is TRBV3-1 and J is TRBJ1-2; D not certain. The CDR3 consists of 12 residues. The V gene lost 2 bases and the J gene lost 8 bases, with 9 bases spanning the gap. Germline assignment: CDR1 LGHDT and CDR2 YNNKEL (reference sequence). In DNA form, the CDR3 reads TGTGCCAGCAGCCAAAGGCCCTGGGGCTACACCTTC. It encodes CASSQRPWGYTF.

This rearrangement joins TRBV20-1 to TRBJ2-1; a possible D gene is TRBD2 (6 bases). The CDR3 is 15 amino acids. The germline V and J ends were trimmed by 2 bases and 1 base, with 12 bases remaining between them. Germline V gene sequence: CDR1 DFQATT, CDR2 SNEGSKA (reference sequence). CDR3 residues: CSARSLGLSYNEQFF. CDR3 bases: TGCAGTGCTAGAAGTTTGGGACTGTCCTACAATGAGCAGTTCTTC.

V is TRBV5-1 and J is TRBJ2-7; TRBD1 matches 7 bases. Germline assignment: CDR1 SGHRS and CDR2 YFSETQ. The CDR3 length is 16 residues. V was clipped by 3 bases and J by 0 bases; unmatched bases: 9. The CDR3: CASSSGQVDGSYEQYF. CDR3 sequence (DNA): TGCGCCAGCAGCTCTGGACAGGTGGATGGCTCCTACGAGCAGTACTTC.

DNA of the CDR3: TGTGCCAGCAGCCAACGACGGGACAGGGAGAACTATGGCTACACCTTC. Translating it yields CASSQRRDRENYGYTF. The chain links TRBV7-8 to TRBJ1-2; 9 bases match TRBD1. The CDR3 runs 16 residues. V was pared by 5 bases and J by 2 bases, with 9 bases of the junction left unmatched. The germline V gene encodes CDR1 SGHVS and CDR2 FQNEAQ.

The chain joins TRBV2 to TRBJ2-2; 13 bases align to TRBD2. The ends lost 6 bases at V and 6 bases at J; junction bases unmatched: 7. In germline, CDR1 is SNHLY, CDR2 FYNNEI. This CDR3 comprises 16 residues. This CDR3 is CASRYGTSGTSGELFF. The CDR3 nucleotides are TGTGCCAGCAGATATGGGACTAGCGGGACTTCCGGGGAGCTGTTTTTT.

V and J are TRBV29-1 and TRBJ2-3; unclear D gene. The CDR3 runs to 12 residues. Trimming pared 6 bases from V and 5 bases from J, leaving 12 bases between. The germline gives CDR1 SQVTM, CDR2 ANQGSEA. CDR3 in amino acids: CSVDVSEDTQYF. As DNA, the CDR3 is TGCAGCGTCGACGTCTCTGAAGATACGCAGTATTTT.

The chain has TRBV7-9 and TRBJ2-1; a possible D gene is TRBD1 (6 bases). Germline-derived CDR1 and CDR2 are SEHNR and FQNEAQ (reference sequence). This CDR3 contains 15 residues. Trimming pared 5 bases from V and 4 bases from J, leaving 15 bases between. CDR3 loop: CASSVRGQEYNEQFF. The CDR3 DNA reads TGTGCCAGCAGCGTCAGGGGCCAGGAATACAATGAGCAGTTCTTC.

This chain uses TRBV7-9 with TRBJ2-2, with a weak D call TRBD1 (5 bases). V gave up 5 bases and J gave up 2 bases, with 18 bases separating them. The germline gives CDR1 SEHNR, CDR2 FQNEAQ (reference sequence). This CDR3 is 17 amino acids long. CDR3: CASSPGRVSGNTGELFF. The CDR3 nucleotides read TGTGCCAGCAGCCCTGGCAGGGTTTCAGGCAACACCGGGGAGCTGTTTTTT.

This clonotype was seen a few times. The chain couples TRBV6-1 to TRBJ2-1; 7 bases align to TRBD2. V shed 7 bases, J shed 7 bases, and the junction held 10 bases outside the gene matches. This CDR3 is 14 amino acids long. Germline values: CDR1 MNHNS, CDR2 SASEGT. The DNA for the CDR3 is TGTGCCAGCAATTCCGTGACTAGCAATAATGAGCAGTTCTTC. Translation gives CASNSVTSNNEQFF.

The V gene is TRBV7-2, the J gene TRBJ1-4; TRBD1 is a possible D gene (5 bases). The germline CDR1 and CDR2 sequences are SGHTA and FQGNSA. Trimming shortened V by 0 bases and J by 7 bases, and 12 bases separated the two germline ends. The CDR3 is 15 amino acids. The CDR3 region is CASSLAGRATEKLFF. As DNA, the CDR3 is TGTGCCAGCAGCTTAGCGGGCAGGGCGACTGAAAAACTGTTTTTT.

This chain's CDR3 is CASTQGLAGGETQYF. DNA for the CDR3: TGTGCCAGCACCCAAGGGCTAGCGGGAGGGGAGACCCAGTACTTC. This chain uses TRBV7-9 with TRBJ2-5; TRBD2 agrees at 12 bases. The CDR3 sequence is 15 residues long. V shed 7 bases, J shed 5 bases, and the junction held 8 bases outside the gene matches. CDR1 and CDR2 (germline): SEHNR, FQNEAQ (reference sequence).

This chain joins TRBV3-1 and TRBJ1-2; TRBD1 is a possible D gene (6 bases). V shed 1 base and J shed 1 base, with 10 bases lying between them. Germline CDR1 reads LGHDT; CDR2 reads YNNKEL (reference sequence). The CDR3 loop spans 15 amino acids. The CDR3 region has the DNA TGTGCCAGCAGCCAAGGGGGGGGCCGTAACTATGGCTACACCTTC. Amino acids: CASSQGGGRNYGYTF.

V gene TRBV5-1 combines with J gene TRBJ2-7, with a tentative D call TRBD2 (5 bases). Germline V CDR1 and CDR2: SGHRS, YFSETQ. With 3 bases removed from V and 4 bases from J, the gap between germline ends came to 8 bases. CDR3 length: 12 amino acids. CDR3 residues: CASSSGNYEQYF. The CDR3 bases are TGCGCCAGCAGCTCGGGGAATTACGAGCAGTACTTC.

CDR3 region: CSVEIVGTTNYGYTF. DNA of the CDR3: TGCAGCGTTGAAATCGTGGGGACAACGAACTATGGCTACACCTTC. This sequence joins TRBV29-1 and TRBJ1-2; D perhaps matches TRBD1 (6 bases). CDR1 is SQVTM and CDR2 is ANQGSEA in the germline V gene. This CDR3 comprises 15 residues. The V end was cut by 2 bases, the J end by 2 bases, with 15 bases between.

V is TRBV30 and J is TRBJ1-4; D gene uncertain. The CDR3 sequence is 16 residues long. Trimming left V 0 bases short and J 4 bases short, with 15 bases between. Germline assignment: CDR1 GTSNPN and CDR2 SVGIG (reference sequence). The CDR3 loop reads CAWSVQLAAFNEKLFF. For the CDR3, the DNA is TGTGCCTGGAGTGTACAATTAGCAGCCTTTAATGAAAAACTGTTTTTT.

The V and J genes are TRBV7-9 and TRBJ2-7, with D perhaps TRBD2 (5 bases). Germline-derived CDR1 and CDR2 are SEHNR and FQNEAQ (reference sequence). The V end was cut by 5 bases, the J end by 4 bases, with 12 bases between. The CDR3 runs to 13 residues. This chain's CDR3 is CASSPAGWYEQYF. The CDR3 region has the DNA TGTGCCAGCAGCCCCGCGGGTTGGTACGAGCAGTACTTC.

The chain employs TRBV10-3 and TRBJ2-3; TRBD2 might be the D (5 bases). Germline V CDR1 and CDR2: ENHRY, SYGVKD. V lost 4 bases, J lost 1 base, and 15 bases lay in between. CDR3 length: 16 residues. CDR3 nucleotide sequence: TGTGCCATCAGTGCCCAACTTATGCGGGGCACAGATACGCAGTATTTT. Amino acids: CAISAQLMRGTDTQYF.

V gene TRBV7-8 combines with J gene TRBJ2-5; unclear D gene. CDR3 size: 15 residues. Trimming removed 2 bases at V and 2 bases at J, with 12 bases between. Germline assignment: CDR1 SGHVS and CDR2 FQNEAQ. CDR3 sequence reads: CASSLYGGTQETQYF. In DNA, the CDR3 is TGTGCCAGCAGCTTATACGGCGGTACTCAAGAGACCCAGTACTTC.

The chain combines TRBV5-1 with TRBJ2-2; TRBD1 might be the D (5 bases). Germline V CDR1 and CDR2: SGHRS, YFSETQ. The V end was cut by 0 bases, the J end by 4 bases, with 13 bases between. The CDR3 extends over 16 amino acids. The chain's CDR3 is CASSLAPGYGTGELFF. CDR3 in DNA: TGCGCCAGCAGCTTGGCCCCAGGGTACGGCACCGGGGAGCTGTTTTTT.